The sequence of this TCR beta chain was determined in a study of response to subunit inactivated influenza vaccine. Study-wide results and caveats: Authors suggested few new T cells are recruited by each seasonal influenza vaccination.

Trimming cost V 2 bases and J 0 bases, with 11 bases left between them. The CDR3 length is 16 residues. Looked up from germline, CDR1 is SGHAT and CDR2 is FQNNGV. This clonotype was recorded many times. Its antigen is unidentified. In TCRdb, the RT-PCR reads were re-called with MiXCR into one record per CDR3 protein. The table has 550,000 to 650,000 distinct CDR3 sequences, 12% seen once. This sequence joins TRBV11-2 and TRBJ1-5; D is unresolved. This clonotype was sampled from a man between 45 and 60 years old who received an inactivated influenza vaccine. The sample in question was PBMCs from blood, obtained on the day of vaccination. CDR3 bases: TGTGCCAGCAGCTTAAGGGCGGGGATTAGCAATCAGCCCCAGCATTTT. Its translation: CASSLRAGISNQPQHF.